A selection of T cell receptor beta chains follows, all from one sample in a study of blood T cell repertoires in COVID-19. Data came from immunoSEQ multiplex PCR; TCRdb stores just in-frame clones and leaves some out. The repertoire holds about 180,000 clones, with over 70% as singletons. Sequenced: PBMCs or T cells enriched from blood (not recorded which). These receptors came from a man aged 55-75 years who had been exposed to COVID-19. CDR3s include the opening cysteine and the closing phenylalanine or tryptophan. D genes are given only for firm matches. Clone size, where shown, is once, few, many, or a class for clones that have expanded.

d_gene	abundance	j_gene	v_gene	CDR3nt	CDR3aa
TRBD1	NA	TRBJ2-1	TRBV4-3	TGCGCCAGCAGCCAAGGGGACAGGGATAACAATGAGCAGTTCTTC	CASSQGDRDNNEQFF
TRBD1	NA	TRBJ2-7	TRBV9	TGTGCCAGGTCCCGGGACAGGGTCTACGAGCAGTACTTC	CARSRDRVYEQYF
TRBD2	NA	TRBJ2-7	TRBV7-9	TGTGCCAGCAGCTTAGCCAGTCTAGCGGCCTACGAGCAGTACTTC	CASSLASLAAYEQYF
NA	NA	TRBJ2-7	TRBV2	TGTGCCAGCAGTGACCCTCCCTACGAGCAGTACTTC	CASSDPPYEQYF
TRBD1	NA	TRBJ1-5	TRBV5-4	TGTGCCAGCAGCTCACAGGGGCGCGATCAGCCCCAGCATTTT	CASSSQGRDQPQHF
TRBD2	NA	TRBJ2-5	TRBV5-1	TGCGCCAGCAGCTCCCTAGCGGAAGAGACCCAGTACTTC	CASSSLAEETQYF
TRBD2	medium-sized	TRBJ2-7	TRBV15	TGTGCCACCAGACCCGCGGGGGACCCTTTTGAGCAGTACTTC	CATRPAGDPFEQYF
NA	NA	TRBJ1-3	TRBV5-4	TGTGCCAGCAGCCGGGGGGGGCCCGACGGCACCATATATTTT	CASSRGGPDGTIYF
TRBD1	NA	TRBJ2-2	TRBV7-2	TGTGCCAGCAGCACTGGGGTGACAGGGGCTTTGGCCGGGGAGCTGTTTTTT	CASSTGVTGALAGELFF
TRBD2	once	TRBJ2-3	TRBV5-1	TGCGCCAGCAGCTTGGAGCCTAGCGGGAGGGGGGCAGATACGCAGTATTTT	CASSLEPSGRGADTQYF
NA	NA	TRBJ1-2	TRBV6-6	TGTGCCAGCAGTTACGGGGGCGGCTATGGCTACACCTTC	CASSYGGGYGYTF
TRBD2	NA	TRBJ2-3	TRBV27	TGTGCCAGCAGTAAACGACTAGCTCGCACAGATACGCAGTATTTT	CASSKRLARTDTQYF
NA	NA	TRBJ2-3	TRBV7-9	TGTGCCAGCAGCCCCGCAGATACGCAGTATTTT	CASSPADTQYF
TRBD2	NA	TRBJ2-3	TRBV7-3	TGTGCCAGCAGCTATACTCCCTTGGCTAGCGGTAGCACAGATACGCAGTATTTT	CASSYTPLASGSTDTQYF
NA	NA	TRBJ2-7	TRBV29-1	TGCAGCGTTTCCGGGTCCTACGAGCAGTACTTC	CSVSGSYEQYF